Listed here are 17 T cell receptor beta chains from one sample, sequenced in a study of blood T cell repertoires in COVID-19. Libraries were prepared by immunoSEQ multiplex PCR; TCRdb keeps only in-frame clonotypes and omits some of them. This sample has roughly 410,000 clones, with around 89% found just once. The sequenced material came from peripheral blood. The source of these receptors is a man aged 35 to 55 with acute or convalescent COVID-19.

The gene calls are TRBV28 and TRBJ1-4, with 9 bases aligning to TRBD1. The ends lost 5 bases at V and 8 bases at J; junction bases unmatched: 6. Germline V gene data show CDR1 as MDHEN and CDR2 as SYDVKM. The CDR3 spans 14 residues. CDR3 nucleotides: TGTGCCAGCAGTAGGACAGGGGTTAGGGAAAAACTGTTTTTT. Translating it yields CASSRTGVREKLFF. Filled out from reference TRBV28 and TRBJ1-4, the complete variable domain reads DVKVTQSSRYLVKRTGEKVFLECVQDMDHENMFWYRQDPGLGLRLIYFSYDVKMKEKGDIPEGYSVSREKKERFSLILESASTNQTSMYLCASSRTGVREKLFFGSGTQLSVL.

J is TRBJ1-6 and V is TRBV2; D is possibly TRBD1 (6 bases). Trimming shortened V by 6 bases and J by 18 bases, and 18 bases separated the two germline ends. The CDR3 is 12 residues long. Germline assignment: CDR1 SNHLY and CDR2 FYNNEI. The CDR3 loop is CASSPGQKSCHF. The DNA for the CDR3 is TGTGCCAGCAGCCCGGGACAAAAATCTTGCCACTTT.

The rearrangement joins TRBV7-3 to TRBJ2-1, with 7 bases that match TRBD2. This CDR3 has 14 residues. The germline V gene has CDR1 SGHTA and CDR2 FQGTGA. V dropped 2 bases and J dropped 8; count of bases not matched to a gene: 6. This CDR3 reads CASSLQAGPHEQFF. In DNA form, the CDR3 reads TGTGCCAGCAGCTTACAAGCGGGGCCCCATGAGCAGTTCTTC.

The rearrangement links TRBV6-5 to TRBJ2-7, with 11 bases identical to TRBD2. This CDR3 is built from 14 residues. The germline V gene encodes CDR1 MNHEY and CDR2 SVGAGI. Trimming at V came to 8 bases and at J to 5 bases, leaving 8 bases not matched to a gene. The CDR3 protein is CASSKTSGVHEQYF. The CDR3 DNA reads as TGTGCCAGCTCCAAGACTAGCGGGGTGCACGAGCAGTACTTC.

The rearrangement links TRBV19 to TRBJ2-7; weak D call: TRBD2 (6 bases). CDR1 is LNHDA, CDR2 SQIVND, per germline (reference sequence). V lost 1 base and J 3 bases, leaving 10 bases between the germline ends. This CDR3 is built from 14 residues. CDR3 protein: CASSIAGANYEQYF. The CDR3 DNA is TGTGCCAGTAGTATAGCGGGAGCCAACTACGAGCAGTACTTC.

J is TRBJ2-5 and V is TRBV28; D ambiguous. This CDR3 is built from 11 residues. CDR1 and CDR2 (germline): MDHEN, SYDVKM. V was clipped by 6 bases and J by 5 bases, with 7 bases between them. For the CDR3, the DNA is TGTGCCAGCAGCCCCATCGAGACCCAGTACTTC. Amino acids: CASSPIETQYF.

This clone was seen only once. The rearrangement links TRBV15 to TRBJ2-5, with D tentatively TRBD2 (7 bases). CDR1 is LNHNV and CDR2 is YYDKDF in the germline V gene (reference sequence). CDR3 length: 14 residues. V lost 5 bases, J lost 1 base, and 11 bases lay in between. Here the CDR3 reads CATSVGGLQETQYF. In DNA, the CDR3 is TGTGCCACCAGCGTCGGGGGGCTCCAAGAGACCCAGTACTTC.

This chain joins TRBV4-2 and TRBJ2-7, with 10 bases identical to TRBD2. Germline V gene lookup returns CDR1 LGHNA and CDR2 YNFKEQ. J was trimmed by 0 bases and V by 0 bases; bases with no gene match: 2. The CDR3 extends over 16 amino acids. CDR3 sequence reads: CASSQETSGASYEQYF. CDR3 nucleotides: TGTGCCAGCAGCCAAGAAACTAGCGGGGCCTCCTACGAGCAGTACTTC.

In DNA, the CDR3 is TGTGCCAGCAGAGGACCGAAACAGGGAACTAGCACAGATACGCAGTATTTT. Translation gives CASRGPKQGTSTDTQYF. The genes are TRBV28 and TRBJ2-3; D is perhaps TRBD1 (6 bases). The CDR3 loop spans 17 amino acids. Trimming cost V 6 bases and J 0 bases, with 19 bases left between them. Germline values: CDR1 MDHEN, CDR2 SYDVKM.

The chain recombines TRBV30 with TRBJ2-3; 11 nucleotides agree with TRBD2. The CDR3 is 15 residues long. Trimming at V came to 4 bases and at J to 3 bases, leaving 6 bases not matched to a gene. The V gene's germline CDR1 is GTSNPN and CDR2 SVGIG (reference sequence). The CDR3 region is CAWTPGLAVTDTQYF. CDR3 bases: TGTGCCTGGACACCGGGACTAGCGGTTACAGATACGCAGTATTTT. The whole variable domain, filled in from reference TRBV30 and TRBJ2-3, reads SQTIHQWPATLVQPVGSPLSLECTVEGTSNPNLYWYRQAAGRGLQLLFYSVGIGQISSEVPQNLSASRPQDRQFILSSKKLLLSDSGFYLCAWTPGLAVTDTQYFGPGTRLTVL.

This clone appeared once. This chain connects TRBV20-1 to TRBJ2-5, with 9 bases fitting TRBD2. Per germline, CDR1 DFQATT and CDR2 SNEGSKA (reference sequence). With V trimmed by 3 bases and J by 0 bases, 5 bases remained unmatched. The CDR3 has 15 residues. The CDR3 sequence is CSASQSGGYQETQYF. The CDR3 bases are TGCAGTGCTAGTCAGAGCGGGGGGTACCAAGAGACCCAGTACTTC.

The chain uses TRBV9 and TRBJ1-5, with 10 nucleotides matching TRBD1. Per germline, CDR1 SGDLS and CDR2 YYNGEE. The CDR3 contains 15 residues. V lost 3 bases and J lost 6; bases outside the gene matches: 6. DNA for the CDR3: TGTGCCAGCAGCGCCGGACAGGGGGAAAGTCAGCCCCAGCATTTT. Its protein is CASSAGQGESQPQHF.

This sequence joins TRBV5-1 and TRBJ2-3, with D hard to call. The CDR3 is made up of 13 amino acids. The V end was cut by 5 bases, the J end by 4 bases, with 11 bases between. Germline V gives CDR1 SGHRS, CDR2 YFSETQ. The CDR3 reads CASSQSHSDTQYF. In DNA form, the CDR3 reads TGCGCCAGCAGTCAATCCCACTCAGATACGCAGTATTTT.

The chain employs TRBV5-1 and TRBJ2-5; 11 positions match TRBD1. This CDR3 is 17 amino acids long. After removal of 1 base from V and 4 bases from J, the junction contained 9 bases not matched to a gene. Germline assignment: CDR1 SGHRS and CDR2 YFSETQ. CDR3 coding DNA: TGCGCCAGCAGCTTGTTCGGGACAGGGGGTTATGGAGAGACCCAGTACTTC. Translating it yields CASSLFGTGGYGETQYF.

The genes are TRBV30 and TRBJ1-4; D perhaps matches TRBD1 (6 bases). The CDR3 totals 13 residues. Per germline, CDR1 GTSNPN and CDR2 SVGIG (reference sequence). With 0 bases removed from V and 8 bases from J, the gap between germline ends came to 10 bases. The CDR3 region has the DNA TGTGCCTGGAGTGTGGGGGCCGGGGAAAAACTGTTTTTT. It encodes CAWSVGAGEKLFF.

The chain has TRBV24-1 and TRBJ2-1; D might be TRBD1 (6 bases). V lost 3 bases and J lost 8, with 13 bases in between. The CDR3 runs to 14 residues. Germline V gene lookup returns CDR1 KGHDR and CDR2 SFDVKD. The CDR3 nucleotides are TGTGCCACCAGTGATAAAAACAGGGTTCATGAGCAGTTCTTC. This translates into CATSDKNRVHEQFF.

The CDR3 is CASRMDRSNEAFF. CDR3 nucleotide sequence: TGTGCCAGCAGAATGGACAGGAGTAATGAAGCTTTCTTT. The chain recombines TRBV2 with TRBJ1-1; 7 bases are a match to TRBD1. The CDR3 extends over 13 amino acids. Germline CDR1 SNHLY, CDR2 FYNNEI. V was pared by 6 bases and J by 7 bases, with 8 bases of the junction left unmatched.